Following are 23 T cell receptor beta chains from one sample sequenced in a study of Ad26.COV2.S vaccination and SARS-CoV-2 variants. Treatment in this sample: some 19 received Ad26.COV2.S at low or high dose, single or two shots; about five received placebo; per-sample allocation not given. Specimen acquisition occurred on day 63 following the initial vaccine or placebo injection. Clones were read by immunoSEQ multiplex PCR, and TCRdb kept only the in-frame ones, dropping some. The sample has over 450,000 clones, roughly nine tenths seen once; the top ten hold 1.7%. Sequences were derived from peripheral blood, sampled in a trial of Ad26.COV2.S vaccine versus placebo. These receptors all stem from a person aged 18-60 years who received the Ad26.COV2.S COVID-19 vaccine or a placebo.

This clone was seen once. The chain couples TRBV11-2 to TRBJ1-1; D gene unclear. There are 13 residues in the CDR3. V lost 4 bases, J lost 1 base, and 7 bases lay in between. Germline CDR1 SGHAT, CDR2 FQNNGV. For the CDR3, the DNA is TGTGCCAGCAGCTCTGACGGGAACACTGAAGCTTTCTTT. It is translated as CASSSDGNTEAFF.

This clone appeared once. This chain links TRBV9 with TRBJ1-2, with a tentative D call TRBD1 (5 bases). CDR1 and CDR2 (germline): SGDLS, YYNGEE. CDR3 length equals 13 residues. V lost 0 bases to trimming and J lost 4 bases, with 7 bases between them. DNA of the CDR3: TGTGCCAGCAGCGTAGGGCAGGGCTATGGCTACACCTTC. Translation gives CASSVGQGYGYTF.

The V call is TRBV2, the J call TRBJ1-2; D call uncertain. The CDR3 is made up of 13 amino acids. The germline V and J ends were trimmed by 3 bases and 4 bases, with 9 bases remaining between them. Germline loops: CDR1 SNHLY, CDR2 FYNNEI. CDR3 region: CASSDPRGYGYTF. The CDR3 nucleotides read TGTGCCAGCAGTGACCCCCGGGGCTATGGCTACACCTTC.

The rearrangement joins TRBV3-1 (or the pseudogene TRBV3-2) to TRBJ2-5; 7 nucleotides match TRBD2. Trimming took 0 bases from V and 5 from J; bases not matched to a gene: 0. The CDR3 covers 13 residues. The germline CDR1 and CDR2 sequences are LGHDT and YNNKEL (reference sequence). The CDR3 reads CASSQEGGETQYF. CDR3 coding DNA: TGTGCCAGCAGCCAAGAGGGGGGGGAGACCCAGTACTTC.

The chain couples TRBV7-9 to TRBJ1-2, with D unresolved. Germline assignment: CDR1 SEHNR and CDR2 FQNEAQ (reference sequence). The V end lost 10 bases, the J end lost 8 bases, and 23 bases lay between the germline ends. The CDR3 is 14 residues long. The CDR3 sequence is CATSPWRLHGGYTF. The CDR3, as DNA: TGTGCCACCTCCCCTTGGCGTCTCCACGGAGGCTACACCTTC.

The V gene is TRBV29-1, the J gene TRBJ2-7; 7 bases match TRBD1. From germline, CDR1 is SQVTM and CDR2 ANQGSEA. This CDR3 is 14 amino acids long. J lost 1 base, V lost 4 bases, and 7 bases had no gene match. CDR3 protein: CSVVPGTASYEQYF. CDR3 DNA: TGCAGCGTTGTCCCGGGGACAGCTTCCTACGAGCAGTACTTC.

The DNA for the CDR3 is TGTGCCAGCAGTCCCTACCCTCACTTCTCCTACAATGAGCAGTTCTTC. It yields the protein CASSPYPHFSYNEQFF. J is TRBJ2-1 and V is TRBV6-4; D call uncertain. CDR1 and CDR2 from the germline V gene are MRHNA and SNTAGT. Trimming removed 5 bases from V and 0 bases from J, with 14 bases in between. The CDR3 sequence is 16 residues long.

The rearrangement links TRBV18 to TRBJ1-1; perhaps TRBD1 as D (5 bases). The CDR3 totals 12 residues. Looked up from germline, CDR1 is KGHSH and CDR2 is LQKENI. Trimming left V 2 bases short and J 8 bases short, with 9 bases between. The CDR3 sequence: CASSPTGPEAFF. The DNA for the CDR3 is TGTGCCAGCTCACCAACGGGGCCAGAAGCTTTCTTT.

The gene calls are TRBV5-1 and TRBJ2-3, with 13 nucleotides matching TRBD2. Germline loops: CDR1 SGHRS, CDR2 YFSETQ. The CDR3 sequence is 16 residues long. V lost 4 bases and J lost 1; bases outside the gene matches: 3. Here the CDR3 reads CASSLLAGGRTDTQYF. The CDR3 DNA reads TGCGCCAGCAGCCTACTAGCGGGAGGGCGCACAGATACGCAGTATTTT.

The V call is TRBV19, the J call TRBJ2-2, with D perhaps given as TRBD1 or TRBD2 (6 bases each). CDR1 and CDR2 from the germline V gene are LNHDA and SQIVND (reference sequence). The V end lost 10 bases, the J end lost 1 base, and 16 bases lay between the germline ends. This CDR3 has 15 residues. DNA for the CDR3: TGTGCCACCCTGGGGGGCTCCTGGAACACCGGGGAGCTGTTTTTT. The encoded protein is CATLGGSWNTGELFF.

The rearrangement uses TRBV9 and TRBJ2-5, with TRBD1 matching over 7 bases. The germline V gene encodes CDR1 SGDLS and CDR2 YYNGEE. The V gene end was trimmed by 4 bases and the J gene end by 3 bases; junction bases not matched to a gene: 6. The length of the CDR3 is 14 residues. The CDR3 bases are TGTGCCAGCAGCCAGGGACAGTTAAAAGAGACCCAGTACTTC. The encoded protein is CASSQGQLKETQYF.

This chain joins TRBV7-9 and TRBJ2-2, with a possible D match to TRBD1 (5 bases). CDR3 size: 15 residues. Germline V CDR1 and CDR2: SEHNR, FQNEAQ (reference sequence). Trimming removed 1 base at V and 2 bases at J, with 8 bases between. The CDR3 region is CASSLVGANTGELFF. The CDR3 DNA sequence: TGTGCCAGCAGCTTAGTTGGGGCTAACACCGGGGAGCTGTTTTTT.

The chain has TRBV19 and TRBJ1-6, with a weak D call TRBD1 (5 bases). V lost 6 bases, J lost 7 bases, and 13 bases lay in between. Per germline, CDR1 LNHDA and CDR2 SQIVND (reference sequence). The CDR3 has 14 residues. Here the CDR3 DNA reads TGTGCCAGTAGGACCGGGACGGAGAATTCACCCCTCCACTTT. This gives the protein CASRTGTENSPLHF.

The chain has TRBV18 and TRBJ2-5; D uncertain. Trimming removed 4 bases from V and 5 bases from J, with 17 bases in between. The CDR3 has 15 residues. CDR1 and CDR2 from the germline V gene are KGHSH and LQKENI. Written as DNA, the CDR3 is TGTGCCAGCTCACTCCTTACGTATCCCCGGGAGACCCAGTACTTC. Translated, it gives CASSLLTYPRETQYF.

A single count supports this clone. The J gene is TRBJ1-2, the V gene TRBV6-2 or TRBV6-3; possible D gene TRBD1, 5 bases. Per the germline V gene, CDR1 is MNHEY and CDR2 is SVGEGT. This CDR3 is 15 amino acids long. V gave up 3 bases and J gave up 7 bases, with 18 bases separating them. In DNA, the CDR3 is TGTGCCAGCAGTTATTATGTGGGGCGCGGGTCTGGCTACACCTTC. It is translated as CASSYYVGRGSGYTF.

V usage is TRBV6-5 and J usage is TRBJ1-6; 9 bases align to TRBD1. CDR1 and CDR2 (germline): MNHEY, SVGAGI. Germline trimming cut 5 bases from V and 6 bases from J; bases unmatched to any gene: 2. The CDR3 is 14 residues long. DNA for the CDR3: TGTGCCAGCAGTCGACAGGGGGTTAATTCACCCCTCCACTTT. It encodes CASSRQGVNSPLHF.

This clone was seen just once. The rearrangement uses TRBV7-2 and TRBJ1-1; tentatively, D is TRBD1 (6 bases). Germline CDR1 SGHTA, CDR2 FQGNSA. The CDR3 spans 14 residues. The germline V and J ends were trimmed by 0 bases and 5 bases, with 10 bases remaining between them. CDR3 region: CASSLAQGRTEAFF. The CDR3, as DNA: TGTGCCAGCAGCTTAGCGCAGGGGAGGACTGAAGCTTTCTTT.

With respect to this clone: The sample carries other DNA sequences with the same CDR3. The chain combines TRBV5-1 with TRBJ1-2; D call uncertain. The CDR3 covers 14 residues. In germline, CDR1 is SGHRS, CDR2 YFSETQ. V gave up 0 bases and J gave up 0 bases, with 6 bases separating them. CDR3 residues: CASSLAGPNYGYTF. The CDR3, as DNA: TGCGCCAGCAGCTTGGCCGGTCCTAACTATGGCTACACCTTC. Full variable domain (outside the CDR3, taken from reference TRBV5-1 and TRBJ1-2): KAGVTQTPRYLIKTRGQQVTLSCSPISGHRSVSWYQQTPGQGLQFLFEYFSETQRNKGNFPGRFSGRQFSNSRSEMNVSTLELGDSALYLCASSLAGPNYGYTFGSGTRLTVV.

The chain uses TRBV29-1 and TRBJ2-7; TRBD2 agrees at 9 bases. Looked up from germline, CDR1 is SQVTM and CDR2 is ANQGSEA. The CDR3 has 14 residues. V gave up 5 bases and J gave up 0 bases; unmatched junction bases: 5. The DNA of the CDR3 is TGCAGCGTTTCGACTAGCGGCCTCTCCTACGAGCAGTACTTC. Protein product: CSVSTSGLSYEQYF.

The CDR3 sequence: CASSQDKEKLFF. The DNA of the CDR3 is TGCGCCAGCAGCCAAGATAAGGAAAAACTGTTTTTT. V usage is TRBV4-1 and J usage is TRBJ1-4; D unclear. The CDR3 runs to 12 residues. Germline V gene sequence: CDR1 MGHRA, CDR2 YSYEKL. V lost 0 bases and J 8 bases, leaving 4 bases between the germline ends.

As concerns this clone: The sample carries other DNA sequences with the same CDR3. This chain uses TRBV18 with TRBJ1-2; a possible D gene is TRBD1 (6 bases). The CDR3 runs to 13 residues. Germline CDR1 is KGHSH and CDR2 is LQKENI. Trimming cost V 6 bases and J 4 bases, with 12 bases left between them. The CDR3 loop is CASSPDRSYGYTF. The DNA for the CDR3 is TGTGCCAGCTCCCCCGACAGGTCCTATGGCTACACCTTC.

V is TRBV12-5 and J is TRBJ2-7; TRBD2 agrees at 10 bases. There are 18 residues in the CDR3. The V gene end was trimmed by 1 base and the J gene end by 3 bases; junction bases not matched to a gene: 12. Germline V CDR1 and CDR2: LGHNT, FRNRAP. This chain's CDR3 is CASGLDRGLSGRSYEQYF. The CDR3 nucleotides read TGTGCTAGTGGTTTGGATCGCGGACTTAGCGGGAGGAGCTACGAGCAGTACTTC.

V usage is TRBV6-5 and J usage is TRBJ2-1; D is ambiguous. Germline V lookup: CDR1 MNHEY, CDR2 SVGAGI. The CDR3 has 15 residues. V lost 2 bases and J lost 4, with 12 bases in between. The CDR3 DNA reads TGTGCCAGCAGTTACAGGGTGGGCCCATACAATGAGCAGTTCTTC. It encodes CASSYRVGPYNEQFF.